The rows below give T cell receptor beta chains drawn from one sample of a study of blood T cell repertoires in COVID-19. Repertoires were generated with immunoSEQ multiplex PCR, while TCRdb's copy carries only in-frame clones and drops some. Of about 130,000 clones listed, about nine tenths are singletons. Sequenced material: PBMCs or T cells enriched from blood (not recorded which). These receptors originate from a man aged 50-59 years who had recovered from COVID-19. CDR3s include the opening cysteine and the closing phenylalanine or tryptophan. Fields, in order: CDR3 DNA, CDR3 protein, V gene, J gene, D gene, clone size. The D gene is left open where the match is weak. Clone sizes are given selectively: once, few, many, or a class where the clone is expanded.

cdr3_nt: TGCGCCAGCAGTGGGGGGGCTATTTTGTACAATGAGCAGTTCTTC
cdr3_aa: CASSGGAILYNEQFF
v_call: TRBV5-1
j_call: TRBJ2-1
d_call: .
clone_size: .

cdr3_nt: TGTGCCACCTCCCGGGCGGGAAGTGAGCAGTTCTTC
cdr3_aa: CATSRAGSEQFF
v_call: TRBV24-1
j_call: TRBJ2-1
d_call: .
clone_size: .

cdr3_nt: TGCGCCAGCAGCCAAGCGGAGAGAAACTATGGCTACACCTTC
cdr3_aa: CASSQAERNYGYTF
v_call: TRBV4-3
j_call: TRBJ1-2
d_call: .
clone_size: .

cdr3_nt: TGTGCCAGCAGCGTAGCGGCGGGGGGCCACCCCGGGGAGCTGTTTTTT
cdr3_aa: CASSVAAGGHPGELFF
v_call: TRBV9
j_call: TRBJ2-2
d_call: TRBD2
clone_size: .

cdr3_nt: TGTGCCAGCAGTTTAAATAACTATAATTCACCCCTCCACTTT
cdr3_aa: CASSLNNYNSPLHF
v_call: TRBV28
j_call: TRBJ1-6
d_call: .
clone_size: .

cdr3_nt: TGTGCCAGCAGCTTCCACACAGGGGGCTGGGTTGGCTACACCTTC
cdr3_aa: CASSFHTGGWVGYTF
v_call: TRBV7-8
j_call: TRBJ1-2
d_call: TRBD1
clone_size: .

cdr3_nt: TGTGCCAGCTCACTTACGCGGACAGGTTCAATTATGCCCCAGCATTTT
cdr3_aa: CASSLTRTGSIMPQHF
v_call: TRBV18
j_call: TRBJ1-5
d_call: TRBD1
clone_size: few

cdr3_nt: TGTGCCAGCAGCCTAGGTGTTGTAGCTACGGCGGATACGCAGTATTTT
cdr3_aa: CASSLGVVATADTQYF
v_call: TRBV5-6
j_call: TRBJ2-3
d_call: .
clone_size: many

cdr3_nt: TGTGCCAGTAGCCGGGACAGGTTTAATTCACCCCTCCACTTT
cdr3_aa: CASSRDRFNSPLHF
v_call: TRBV19
j_call: TRBJ1-6
d_call: TRBD1
clone_size: once

cdr3_nt: TGTGCCTGGAGTACGGGGTGGACTGAAGCTTTCTTT
cdr3_aa: CAWSTGWTEAFF
v_call: TRBV30
j_call: TRBJ1-1
d_call: .
clone_size: .

cdr3_nt: TGCAGCTCAGACACAGATACGCAGTATTTT
cdr3_aa: CSSDTDTQYF
v_call: TRBV29-1
j_call: TRBJ2-3
d_call: .
clone_size: .

cdr3_nt: TGTGCCAGCAGCCCGACTAGCGTTCGTCTCTACGAGCAGTACTTC
cdr3_aa: CASSPTSVRLYEQYF
v_call: TRBV3-1/TRBV3-2
j_call: TRBJ2-7
d_call: TRBD2
clone_size: .

cdr3_nt: TGCGCCAGCAGCCAAGGTTATTTGGACAGGGGACAAGAGACCCAGTACTTC
cdr3_aa: CASSQGYLDRGQETQYF
v_call: TRBV4-1
j_call: TRBJ2-5
d_call: TRBD1
clone_size: .

cdr3_nt: TGTGCCAGCAGTTATTCTGCGAGGGTTAACTATGGCTACACCTTC
cdr3_aa: CASSYSARVNYGYTF
v_call: TRBV6-5
j_call: TRBJ1-2
d_call: .
clone_size: .

cdr3_nt: TGCGCCAGCAGCCAAGCAGGGCAGGGGGTTGGAAACACCATATATTTT
cdr3_aa: CASSQAGQGVGNTIYF
v_call: TRBV4-3
j_call: TRBJ1-3
d_call: TRBD1
clone_size: .

cdr3_nt: TGTGCCAGCACACGCCTTAAGGGGGACACTGAAGCTTTCTTT
cdr3_aa: CASTRLKGDTEAFF
v_call: TRBV9
j_call: TRBJ1-1
d_call: .
clone_size: .

cdr3_nt: TGTGCCAGCAGTGGAGGGACTAGTTACAATGAGCAGTTCTTC
cdr3_aa: CASSGGTSYNEQFF
v_call: TRBV6-1
j_call: TRBJ2-1
d_call: TRBD2
clone_size: .

cdr3_nt: TGTGCCACCAGCAGGGAACAGTATGGCTACACCTTC
cdr3_aa: CATSREQYGYTF
v_call: TRBV15
j_call: TRBJ1-2
d_call: .
clone_size: .

cdr3_nt: TGCGCCAGCAGCCAACACAGGGCAGCCGGAAACACCATATATTTT
cdr3_aa: CASSQHRAAGNTIYF
v_call: TRBV4-3
j_call: TRBJ1-3
d_call: .
clone_size: .

cdr3_nt: TGCGCCAGCAGGGCCGCGGGGCTTTACGAGCAGTACTTC
cdr3_aa: CASRAAGLYEQYF
v_call: TRBV5-1
j_call: TRBJ2-7
d_call: .
clone_size: .

cdr3_nt: TGTGCCAGCAGCGTAGGGGTCGGGACAGGTAATGAAAAACTGTTTTTT
cdr3_aa: CASSVGVGTGNEKLFF
v_call: TRBV9
j_call: TRBJ1-4
d_call: TRBD1
clone_size: .

cdr3_nt: TGTGCCACCAGTGATCCCGCGTCCCCTGGAAACACCATATATTTT
cdr3_aa: CATSDPASPGNTIYF
v_call: TRBV24-1
j_call: TRBJ1-3
d_call: .
clone_size: .

cdr3_nt: TGCGCCAGCAGCCAAGATTCGGGGTATAGCGAGCAGTACTTC
cdr3_aa: CASSQDSGYSEQYF
v_call: TRBV4-1
j_call: TRBJ2-7
d_call: .
clone_size: .

cdr3_nt: TGTGCCATCAGTGAGTTTGGACAGGGATCACCCCTCCACTTT
cdr3_aa: CAISEFGQGSPLHF
v_call: TRBV10-3
j_call: TRBJ1-6
d_call: TRBD1
clone_size: few

cdr3_nt: TGTGCCAGCAGCTTAAACGGGGGTCTCTCTGGAAACACCATATATTTT
cdr3_aa: CASSLNGGLSGNTIYF
v_call: TRBV7-9
j_call: TRBJ1-3
d_call: .
clone_size: .

cdr3_nt: TGTGCCACCAGTGATGTGACAGGGCGAAGTAGCTACACCTTC
cdr3_aa: CATSDVTGRSSYTF
v_call: TRBV24-1
j_call: TRBJ1-2
d_call: TRBD1
clone_size: .

cdr3_nt: TGTGCCAGCAGCCTAGACAGGGGCCAAGAGACCCAGTACTTC
cdr3_aa: CASSLDRGQETQYF
v_call: TRBV13
j_call: TRBJ2-5
d_call: TRBD1
clone_size: .

cdr3_nt: TGTGCCAGTAGTCAAAGCGACAGAATCTATGGCTACACCTTC
cdr3_aa: CASSQSDRIYGYTF
v_call: TRBV19
j_call: TRBJ1-2
d_call: .
clone_size: .

cdr3_nt: TGTGCCAGCTCACCACAACTAGCGGGATCCTACGAGCAGTACTTC
cdr3_aa: CASSPQLAGSYEQYF
v_call: TRBV18
j_call: TRBJ2-7
d_call: TRBD2
clone_size: .

cdr3_nt: TGTGCCAGCAGCCAATTTCCGACAGGAATCTATGGCTACACCTTC
cdr3_aa: CASSQFPTGIYGYTF
v_call: TRBV14
j_call: TRBJ1-2
d_call: .
clone_size: once

cdr3_nt: TGTGCCAGCAGCTCGACCGTGCGGGGGAAGTACGAGCAGTACTTC
cdr3_aa: CASSSTVRGKYEQYF
v_call: TRBV7-9
j_call: TRBJ2-7
d_call: TRBD2
clone_size: .

cdr3_nt: TGTGCCAGCAGTGACTCGGACAGCAATGAAAAACTGTTTTTT
cdr3_aa: CASSDSDSNEKLFF
v_call: TRBV25-1
j_call: TRBJ1-4
d_call: .
clone_size: .

cdr3_nt: TGTGCCTGGAGTGCCTTAGCGGGGGGGTCTGTTCAGACGCAGTATTTT
cdr3_aa: CAWSALAGGSVQTQYF
v_call: TRBV30
j_call: TRBJ2-3
d_call: TRBD2
clone_size: .

cdr3_nt: TGCGCCAGCCCCCGTAATAGATGGCAGCCCCAGCATTTT
cdr3_aa: CASPRNRWQPQHF
v_call: TRBV4-3
j_call: TRBJ1-5
d_call: .
clone_size: .

cdr3_nt: TGTGCCAGCAGTTTAGGCGGGGCCAACGTCCTGACTTTC
cdr3_aa: CASSLGGANVLTF
v_call: TRBV28
j_call: TRBJ2-6
d_call: .
clone_size: few

cdr3_nt: TGTGCCAGCAGTCAAACCACGGCGGGCCAGCCCCCGGTACAGCCCCAGCATTTT
cdr3_aa: CASSQTTAGQPPVQPQHF
v_call: TRBV6-6
j_call: TRBJ1-5
d_call: .
clone_size: once

cdr3_nt: TGTGCCAGCTCACCCCAGGGGGTTGGGAACACTGAAGCTTTCTTT
cdr3_aa: CASSPQGVGNTEAFF
v_call: TRBV18
j_call: TRBJ1-1
d_call: TRBD1
clone_size: once

cdr3_nt: TGTGCCAGCAGCCTTGTGGGCAGATCGACCTACGAGCAGTACTTC
cdr3_aa: CASSLVGRSTYEQYF
v_call: TRBV5-5
j_call: TRBJ2-7
d_call: .
clone_size: few

cdr3_nt: TGTGCCAGCAGCAGGCAGACAGGGGGGATGAACACTGAAGCTTTCTTT
cdr3_aa: CASSRQTGGMNTEAFF
v_call: TRBV9
j_call: TRBJ1-1
d_call: TRBD1
clone_size: once

cdr3_nt: TGTGCCTGGAGAACAGGACAGCCACACACTGAAGCTTTCTTT
cdr3_aa: CAWRTGQPHTEAFF
v_call: TRBV30
j_call: TRBJ1-1
d_call: .
clone_size: .

cdr3_nt: TGTGCCAGCAGTGGCTATAGCGGGAGGGCCAGGACCTCCTACAATGAGCAGTTCTTC
cdr3_aa: CASSGYSGRARTSYNEQFF
v_call: TRBV6-2/TRBV6-3
j_call: TRBJ2-1
d_call: TRBD2
clone_size: .

cdr3_nt: TGTGCCAGCAGCAAAGAGGCGTTGGGCCGGACAGGGGGGACTGGAAACACCATATATTTT
cdr3_aa: CASSKEALGRTGGTGNTIYF
v_call: TRBV21-1
j_call: TRBJ1-3
d_call: .
clone_size: .

cdr3_nt: TGCGCCAGCAGCTTGTTCGGCCCTCAACCGGGGGAGACCCAGTACTTC
cdr3_aa: CASSLFGPQPGETQYF
v_call: TRBV5-1
j_call: TRBJ2-5
d_call: .
clone_size: .

cdr3_nt: TGTGCCAGCAGCTTGCGACAGGGCGGTTCACCCCTCCACTTT
cdr3_aa: CASSLRQGGSPLHF
v_call: TRBV3-1/TRBV3-2
j_call: TRBJ1-6
d_call: TRBD1
clone_size: .

cdr3_nt: TGTGCCAGCAGTTTAAACAGGAGTAACTATGGCTACACCTTC
cdr3_aa: CASSLNRSNYGYTF
v_call: TRBV28
j_call: TRBJ1-2
d_call: .
clone_size: once

cdr3_nt: TGTGCCAGCAGCTCGACAGGAAGCACAGATACGCAGTATTTT
cdr3_aa: CASSSTGSTDTQYF
v_call: TRBV7-9
j_call: TRBJ2-3
d_call: .
clone_size: .

cdr3_nt: TGTGCCAGCAGCCCGTCCTGGGCAGACACTGAAGCTTTCTTT
cdr3_aa: CASSPSWADTEAFF
v_call: TRBV3-1/TRBV3-2
j_call: TRBJ1-1
d_call: .
clone_size: .

cdr3_nt: TGTGCCAGCAGGTCGACTAGCGGGAGGGCAGGAGATGAGCAGTTCTTC
cdr3_aa: CASRSTSGRAGDEQFF
v_call: TRBV25-1
j_call: TRBJ2-1
d_call: TRBD2
clone_size: .